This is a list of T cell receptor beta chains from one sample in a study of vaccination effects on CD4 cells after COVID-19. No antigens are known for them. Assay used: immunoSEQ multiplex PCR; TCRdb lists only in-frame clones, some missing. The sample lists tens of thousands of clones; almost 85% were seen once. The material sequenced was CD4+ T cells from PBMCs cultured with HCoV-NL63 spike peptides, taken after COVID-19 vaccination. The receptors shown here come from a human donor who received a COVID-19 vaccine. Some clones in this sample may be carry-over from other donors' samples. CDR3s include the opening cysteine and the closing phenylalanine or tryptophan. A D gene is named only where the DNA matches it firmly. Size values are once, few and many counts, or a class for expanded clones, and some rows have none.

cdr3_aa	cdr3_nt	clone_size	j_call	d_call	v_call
CASSTRTGTGNTIYF	TGTGCCAGCAGCACCCGGACAGGGACGGGAAACACCATATATTTT	.	TRBJ1-3	TRBD1	TRBV7-2
CASPFGDSYNEQFF	TGTGCCAGCCCCTTTGGGGATTCCTACAATGAGCAGTTCTTC	few	TRBJ2-1	.	TRBV7-7
CASSEARWQTTGELFF	TGTGCCAGCAGTGAAGCACGTTGGCAGACCACCGGGGAGCTGTTTTTT	.	TRBJ2-2	.	TRBV6-1
CASSSQAASGNTIYF	TGTGCCAGCAGCTCCCAGGCCGCCTCTGGAAACACCATATATTTT	.	TRBJ1-3	.	TRBV5-6
CASSAIGTLNQPQHF	TGTGCCAGCAGTGCCATCGGGACACTCAATCAGCCCCAGCATTTT	.	TRBJ1-5	.	TRBV6-4
CASSPRDPTINSPLHF	TGTGCCAGCAGCCCCCGGGACCCCACTATAAATTCACCCCTCCACTTT	.	TRBJ1-6	.	TRBV7-8
CASSSFGSKGREQFF	TGTGCCAGCAGTTCTTTTGGGTCCAAAGGGCGTGAGCAGTTCTTC	.	TRBJ2-1	.	TRBV27
CASSLTGANQPQHF	TGTGCCAGCAGTTTGACGGGAGCCAATCAGCCCCAGCATTTT	.	TRBJ1-5	.	TRBV6-5
CASSLDTFNQPQHF	TGTGCCAGCTCACTGGACACATTCAATCAGCCCCAGCATTTT	.	TRBJ1-5	.	TRBV18
CASSPSTGIDQPQHF	TGTGCCAGCTCACCGTCGACAGGCATTGACCAGCCCCAGCATTTT	.	TRBJ1-5	.	TRBV18
CASSPLGTSQSTDTQYF	TGTGCCAGCTCACCGTTAGGGACTTCGCAGAGCACAGATACGCAGTATTTT	.	TRBJ2-3	.	TRBV18
CASSQQYNQPQHF	TGTGCCAGCAGCCAGCAGTACAATCAGCCCCAGCATTTT	.	TRBJ1-5	.	TRBV3-1/TRBV3-2
CASKILDSYGYTF	TGTGCCAGTAAAATTTTGGACAGCTATGGCTACACCTTC	.	TRBJ1-2	.	TRBV19
CASSIYPSGGELFF	TGTGCCAGTAGTATATACCCCAGCGGCGGGGAGCTGTTTTTT	few	TRBJ2-2	.	TRBV19
CATSDFSNYGYTF	TGTGCCACCAGTGATTTCAGTAACTATGGCTACACCTTC	few	TRBJ1-2	.	TRBV24-1
CASEKYNSNQPQHF	TGTGCCAGCGAAAAATACAATAGCAATCAGCCCCAGCATTTT	.	TRBJ1-5	.	TRBV6-6